This note documents a single T cell receptor beta chain sequence. Its antigen is as yet unknown. The data are from a study of cytomegalovirus exposure and HLA in healthy donors. In the study overall: Genotyping of roughly 400 donors showed that roughly 80% belonged to the Caucasian-associated ancestry cluster.

Each donor was healthy, and each was a bone marrow donor. General study points: In an earlier analysis, productive rearrangement rates for most beta V segments clustered near 87% or 30%. Most TCR sequences proved rare, with some public TCRs found in many donors.

Primers included in the PCR were 60 Vbeta and 13 Jbeta primers. The assay was immunoSEQ multiplex PCR, and TCRdb's table has in-frame clones only and misses some. The sample has about 140,000 clones. CDR3 length: 19 amino acids. The J segment lost 0 bases and the V segment lost 5 bases, leaving 16 bases of the junction unmatched. The germline CDR1 and CDR2 sequences are LNHDA and SQIVND (reference sequence). This TCR was sampled from a woman aged 18 to 35 in good health and CMV-seronegative. Material for sequencing was PBMCs. The rearrangement joins TRBV19 to TRBJ1-5; 7 positions agree with TRBD1. CDR3 sequence: CASSVLHYRGRTSNQPQHF. CDR3 sequence (DNA): TGTGCCAGTAGTGTTTTACACTACAGGGGAAGGACTAGCAATCAGCCCCAGCATTTT.